Following are 21 T cell receptor beta chains from one sample sequenced in a study of human T cells and chemical hapten exposure (dated by TCRdb to the early 2020s). The time point label, read with the paper, signifies: patch test 1, 2 weeks after DPC sensitization. The intended sense of this specimen's treatment or condition label: therapeutic diphenylcyclopropenone sensitization with weekly scalp DPC. Total RNA was extracted from unfractionated whole blood that had been collected in Tempus Blood RNA tubes. Libraries were made using RACE. Sequencing was performed on a NextSeq 500. The raw public data were reprocessed by TCRdb itself: fastp quality trimming at Q25, MiXCR clonotype calling, in-frame beta chains only. Rows merge per CDR3 protein into single entries with the most common DNA and genes. The sample table holds roughly 38,000 distinct CDR3 sequences, of which more than 3% were seen once. 26% of the sample is held by the ten biggest clonotypes.

Sample: whole blood, taken in connection with sensitization to the hapten diphenylcyclopropenone (DPC). The origin of the receptors is a man over 45 with alopecia areata. Some clones in this sample may be carry-over from other donors' samples.

This clonotype was counted at least ten times. The chain uses TRBV30 and TRBJ2-1; no definite D call. Germline CDR1 is GTSNPN and CDR2 is SVGIG (reference sequence). The CDR3 runs to 11 residues. V was clipped by 0 bases and J by 9 bases, with 6 bases between them. CDR3 region: CAWSVVTEQFF. DNA of the CDR3: TGTGCCTGGAGTGTTGTCACTGAGCAGTTCTTC.

This clonotype appeared many times. The chain joins TRBV5-1 to TRBJ2-5; possibly TRBD1 for D (5 bases). Looked up from germline, CDR1 is SGHRS and CDR2 is YFSETQ. Trimming shortened V by 1 base and J by 0 bases, and 16 bases separated the two germline ends. The CDR3 length is 17 residues. CDR3 sequence reads: CASSLSRQGGYQETQYF. DNA for the CDR3: TGCGCCAGCAGCTTGAGTCGGCAGGGCGGCTACCAAGAGACCCAGTACTTC.

Many counts were recorded for this clonotype. The chain recombines TRBV10-3 with TRBJ2-1; D not certain. V lost 5 bases and J lost 5, with 13 bases in between. The CDR3 consists of 14 residues. Germline-derived CDR1 and CDR2 are ENHRY and SYGVKD. CDR3 coding DNA: TGTGCCATCAGTCCCCTCCGGTTCGACAATGAGCAGTTCTTC. The encoded protein is CAISPLRFDNEQFF.

This clonotype was detected ten times or more. This rearrangement joins TRBV15 to TRBJ1-4; possible D gene TRBD1, 5 bases. Trimming removed 0 bases at V and 11 bases at J, with 16 bases between. There are 15 residues in the CDR3. The germline V gene encodes CDR1 LNHNV and CDR2 YYDKDF (reference sequence). The CDR3 spells CATSRDLGRDSKLFF. The CDR3 DNA follows: TGTGCCACCAGCAGAGATCTTGGTAGGGACTCTAAACTGTTTTTT.

This clonotype has at least ten counts. The chain couples TRBV6-1 to TRBJ2-3; D is uncertain. The CDR3 contains 13 residues. Germline V gives CDR1 MNHNS, CDR2 SASEGT. The V gene lost 3 bases and the J gene lost 6 bases, with 10 bases spanning the gap. CDR3 sequence (DNA): TGTGCCAGCAGTGAGCAGGTTGTGGATACGCAGTATTTT. This translates into CASSEQVVDTQYF.

This clonotype was counted ten times or more. The chain couples TRBV12-3 or TRBV12-4 to TRBJ1-5, with D possibly matching TRBD1 (6 bases). This CDR3 comprises 15 residues. V lost 2 bases and J lost 6, with 14 bases in between. CDR3 nucleotide sequence: TGTGCCAGCAGTTTAAGGGGGGTTGGAGCTCAGCCCCAGCATTTT. It encodes CASSLRGVGAQPQHF.

This chain joins TRBV19 and TRBJ2-5; possible D gene TRBD1, 5 bases. V lost 10 bases to trimming and J lost 8 bases, with 14 bases between them. The CDR3 runs 11 residues. Germline V lookup: CDR1 LNHDA, CDR2 SQIVND (reference sequence). CDR3 bases: TGTGCCATTCCCCAAAGGGGAACCCAGTACTTC. Translating it yields CAIPQRGTQYF.

There are many counts of this clonotype. The chain uses TRBV5-8 and TRBJ1-1, with a weak D call TRBD1 (5 bases). The CDR3 totals 15 residues. Trimming shortened V by 4 bases and J by 4 bases, and 17 bases separated the two germline ends. CDR1 and CDR2 (germline): SGHTS, YDEGEE. The DNA for the CDR3 is TGTGCCAGCAGCCTACGGACAAGTTCGGGCACTGAAGCTTTCTTT. Its protein is CASSLRTSSGTEAFF.

This clonotype came up many times. The chain links TRBV28 to TRBJ2-5; D is unresolved. CDR1 is MDHEN and CDR2 is SYDVKM in the germline V gene. V lost 3 bases to trimming and J lost 7 bases, with 6 bases between them. The CDR3 is made up of 11 amino acids. The CDR3 spells CASSFEWTQYF. CDR3 bases: TGTGCCAGCAGTTTCGAGTGGACCCAGTACTTC.

This clonotype has a count of ten or more. The chain uses TRBV27 and TRBJ1-5; D is unclear. CDR3 length: 14 amino acids. V was shortened by 0 bases and J by 3 bases, with 6 bases between the two germline ends. Per the germline V gene, CDR1 is MNHEY and CDR2 is SMNVEV (reference sequence). This CDR3 reads CASSLSPYNQPQHF. The CDR3 coding sequence is TGTGCCAGCAGTTTATCCCCGTACAATCAGCCCCAGCATTTT.

This chain links TRBV5-4 with TRBJ1-2, with unresolved D. The V end lost 0 bases, the J end lost 4 bases, and 19 bases lay between the germline ends. Germline V CDR1 and CDR2: SGHNT, YYREEE (reference sequence). This CDR3 contains 17 residues. The DNA for the CDR3 is TGTGCCAGCAGCTTGGGAACAGCCCGACAAAGCTTCTATGGCTACACCTTC. Protein sequence: CASSLGTARQSFYGYTF.

Concerning this clonotype itself: A single base separates this from a much larger clone, so it may be a read error. This chain connects TRBV4-3 to TRBJ1-4, with D possibly TRBD1 on 5 matching bases. Looked up from germline, CDR1 is LGHNA and CDR2 is YSLEER. The CDR3 sequence is 15 residues long. The CDR3, as DNA: TGCGCCAGCAGCCAAGGCGGGGCACTTAATAAAAAACTGTTTTTT. It is translated as CASSQGGALNKKLFF.

This clonotype was found many times. The chain links TRBV7-9 to TRBJ2-7; D uncertain. The germline V and J ends were trimmed by 5 bases and 2 bases, with 13 bases remaining between them. Germline lookup yields CDR1 SEHNR and CDR2 FQNEAQ (reference sequence). CDR3 length: 14 amino acids. The CDR3 bases are TGTGCCAGCAGCGATCGACAAGTCGCCTACGAGCAGTACTTC. It specifies CASSDRQVAYEQYF. The variable domain in full, completed from reference TRBV7-9 and TRBJ2-7, reads DTGVSQNPRHKITKRGQNVTFRCDPISEHNRLYWYRQTLGQGPEFLTYFQNEAQLEKSRLLSDRFSAERPKGSFSTLEIQRTEQGDSAMYLCASSDRQVAYEQYFGPGTRLTVT.

The V call is TRBV28, the J call TRBJ2-2; D not certain. CDR3 length: 13 residues. The germline V and J ends were trimmed by 10 bases and 6 bases, with 15 bases remaining between them. Looked up from germline, CDR1 is MDHEN and CDR2 is SYDVKM. The CDR3 bases are TGTGCCACCAGCAAGTTTTCCCCCGGGGAGCTGTTTTTT. It yields the protein CATSKFSPGELFF.

This clonotype showed up many times. V is TRBV5-5 and J is TRBJ2-7, with D possibly matching TRBD2 (5 bases). Trimming took 2 bases from V and 6 from J, leaving 36 bases between them. CDR1 is SGHKS, CDR2 YYEKEE, per germline (reference sequence). The CDR3 has 21 amino acids. CDR3 sequence reads: CASSFPPQPGSRLSGPREQYF. The CDR3 coding sequence is TGTGCCAGCAGCTTCCCCCCGCAACCAGGTTCCCGCCTCAGCGGACCGCGCGAGCAGTACTTC.

Many counts were recorded for this clonotype. The chain joins TRBV6-6 to TRBJ1-1, with TRBD1 matching over 9 bases. This CDR3 is 14 amino acids long. V dropped 0 bases and J dropped 4; count of bases not matched to a gene: 0. Germline V CDR1 and CDR2: MNHNY, SVGAGI (reference sequence). The CDR3 is CASSYSTGGTEAFF. For the CDR3, the DNA is TGTGCCAGCAGTTACTCGACAGGGGGCACTGAAGCTTTCTTT.

The table lists this clonotype with many counts. V usage is TRBV3-1 and J usage is TRBJ2-1, with a tentative D call TRBD1 (5 bases). The CDR3 is 15 amino acids. CDR1 LGHDT and CDR2 YNNKEL come from the germline V gene (reference sequence). V lost 1 base and J 0 bases, leaving 7 bases between the germline ends. Here the CDR3 DNA reads TGTGCCAGCAGCCAAGCAGGGCTCTCCTACAATGAGCAGTTCTTC. This translates into CASSQAGLSYNEQFF.

This clonotype was observed many times. The chain joins TRBV20-1 to TRBJ2-7; 11 bases match TRBD2. V lost 2 bases, J lost 1 base, and 10 bases stayed unmatched. The V gene's germline CDR1 is DFQATT and CDR2 SNEGSKA (reference sequence). The CDR3 runs to 17 residues. The CDR3 protein is CSARPPGLAVFSYEQYF. CDR3 nucleotides: TGCAGTGCTAGACCTCCGGGACTAGCGGTTTTTTCCTACGAGCAGTACTTC.

There are many counts of this clonotype. The chain links TRBV20-1 to TRBJ2-3, with D unclear. This CDR3 comprises 14 residues. Germline loops: CDR1 DFQATT, CDR2 SNEGSKA (reference sequence). Trimming took off 3 bases at V and 6 bases at J, with 16 bases between the two ends. As DNA, the CDR3 is TGCAGTGCTAGCCCTGGACCAGAAAGGGATACGCAGTATTTT. Translated, it gives CSASPGPERDTQYF.

Many counts were recorded for this clonotype. The J gene is TRBJ2-1, the V gene TRBV28; D unclear. Germline V gene lookup returns CDR1 MDHEN and CDR2 SYDVKM. There are 12 residues in the CDR3. Trimming took 6 bases from V and 10 from J, leaving 13 bases between them. This CDR3 reads CASSRNVGEQFF. CDR3 sequence (DNA): TGTGCCAGCAGCCGTAACGTGGGCGAGCAGTTCTTC.

A remark on this clonotype: A much larger clone lies a single base off, so this may be a read error. The chain is built from TRBV29-1 and TRBJ2-3, with D possibly matching TRBD2 (7 bases). The CDR3 has 14 amino acids. Looked up from germline, CDR1 is SQVTM and CDR2 is ANQGSEA. CDR3 sequence: CSVVGEGGTDKQYF. The CDR3 region has the DNA TGCAGCGTCGTAGGGGAGGGGGGCACAGATAAGCAGTATTTT.